One T cell receptor (beta chain) is described in this entry. Its antigen remains unidentified. This entry is derived from a study of identical twins. Overall study findings and caveats: The study reached conclusions through statistical analysis that was cross-sectional, not following the same donors.

TCRdb analysed the 5' RACE reads with MiXCR anew, one entry per CDR3 protein. This table has some 190,000 distinct CDR3 sequences, approximately 15% appearing once. This CDR3 has 13 residues. Germline V lookup: CDR1 SGHAT, CDR2 FQNNGV. Deletions cut 4 bases from V and 10 bases from J, with 14 bases between. Another study also made use of these data, one on T cells expressing NK-cell markers.

Sequences were obtained from CD8+ T cells sorted from blood. The sequence was collected from a woman between 18 and 29 years old in good health. V usage is TRBV11-2 and J usage is TRBJ2-1; the D call may be TRBD1 or TRBD2 (6 bases each). The CDR3 sequence: CASSSMGGAEQFF. CDR3 bases: TGTGCCAGCAGCTCCATGGGGGGCGCCGAGCAGTTCTTC. The variable domain in full, with the rest retrieved from reference TRBV11-2 and TRBJ2-1, is EAGVAQSPRYKIIEKRQSVAFWCNPISGHATLYWYQQILGQGPKLLIQFQNNGVVDDSQLPKDRFSAERLKGVDSTLKIQPAKLEDSAVYLCASSSMGGAEQFFGPGTRLTVL.